This T cell receptor beta chain derives from a study of blood T cell repertoires in COVID-19. This CDR3 is 13 amino acids long. Between the trimmed V and J ends, which lost 2 bases and 7 bases, there was a span of 11 bases. The germline gives CDR1 SGHAT, CDR2 FQNNGV. The data were produced by immunoSEQ multiplex PCR, yet TCRdb's version contains in-frame clones alone and is incomplete. The table shows approximately 220,000 clones, with about four fifths occurring only once. The specimen sequenced was PBMCs or T cells enriched from blood (not recorded which). The chain carries TRBV11-2 and TRBJ1-1; D ambiguous. The TCR sequence derives from a woman aged 40 to 49 with acute COVID-19. CDR3 region: CASSLNLEGEAFF. The CDR3, as DNA: TGTGCCAGCAGCTTAAATTTAGAGGGTGAAGCTTTCTTT.